This TCR beta chain was sequenced for a study of shared clonotypes between healthy human individuals. The assay was immunoSEQ multiplex PCR, and TCRdb's table has in-frame clones only and misses some. The table has under 350,000 clones, around 86% seen once. Material for sequencing was memory CD8+ T cells sorted from blood. Described subset: CD45RO+ cells pooled with CCR7-negative TemRA cells. The clonotype was recovered from a young man in good health.

Here the CDR3 DNA reads TGCGCCAGCAGCCTGGACGGAGCTGGGTCACCCCTCCACTTT. As protein: CASSLDGAGSPLHF. J is TRBJ1-6 and V is TRBV4-3; D is ambiguous. The CDR3 runs to 14 residues. Trimming stripped 4 bases from V and 10 bases from J, with 14 bases between. Germline V gives CDR1 LGHNA, CDR2 YSLEER.